This T cell receptor beta chain was identified during a study of CD8+CD57+ T cells in acquired aplastic anemia. Across the whole study: Mean yield of DNA from sorted CD4+ and CD8+ cells was approximately 3 ug.

Sequencing was done on patients that had shown CD8+CD57+ cell expansion by flow cytometry. Patient blood was sampled before any therapy had been received. The CDR3 has 12 amino acids. Germline lookup yields CDR1 GTSNPN and CDR2 SVGIG (reference sequence). Notes on the study in general: Patient and control CD8+ Simpson's diversity was not significantly different.

In the case of this clonotype: Its antigen is still unknown. One end of the junction does not line up with germline, which may come from a read error.

Investigators profiled TCR beta VDJ and CDR3 from genomic DNA template. TCRdb fed the reads into MiXCR, producing one record per CDR3 protein. Altogether under 350,000 distinct CDR3 sequences are present, under 65% being singletons, with the ten largest covering under 1.5%. This receptor was obtained from a human donor with aplastic anemia. The sequenced material came from sorted CD4+, CD8+, or CD8+CD57+ T cells (not recorded which) from PBMCs. This rearrangement joins TRBV30 to TRBJ1-4; D might be TRBD1 (6 bases). CDR3 bases: TGTGCCTGGAGCAGGGGAGGTGAAGAACTGTTTTTT. Encoded protein: CAWSRGGEELFF.